This entry lists 21 T cell receptor beta chains sequenced from one sample in a study of Ad26.COV2.S vaccination and SARS-CoV-2 variants. Stated treatment: roughly 18 received Ad26.COV2.S at low or high dose, single or two shots; several received placebo; per-sample allocation not given. Sampling was performed 63 days after the first vaccine or placebo injection. Assay: immunoSEQ multiplex PCR; the TCRdb copy retains only in-frame clones and omits some. In the table there are 300,000 to 350,000 clones, 85% to 90% of which are singletons. The specimen comprised peripheral blood, sampled in a trial of Ad26.COV2.S vaccine versus placebo. The origin of the receptors is a person between 18 and 65 years old who received the Ad26.COV2.S COVID-19 vaccine or a placebo.

The gene calls are TRBV2 and TRBJ2-2; D unresolved. CDR1 is SNHLY, CDR2 FYNNEI, per germline. The length of the CDR3 is 12 residues. V was cut by 1 base and J by 7 bases, with 4 bases left in between. CDR3 residues: CASSEDSGELFF. In nucleotides, the CDR3 is TGTGCCAGCAGTGAAGATAGCGGGGAGCTGTTTTTT.

The gene calls are TRBV28 and TRBJ1-2; 8 bases match TRBD1. CDR1 is MDHEN and CDR2 is SYDVKM in the germline V gene. Germline trimming cut 10 bases from V and 3 bases from J; bases unmatched to any gene: 7. The CDR3 has 13 residues. CDR3 residues: CATRTGQYYGYTF. The CDR3 DNA reads TGTGCCACCCGGACAGGGCAATACTATGGCTACACCTTC.

On this clone: At the DNA level, this CDR3 is encoded by other sequences in the same sample as well. The chain joins TRBV7-6 to TRBJ2-7; D ambiguous. The CDR3 loop spans 12 amino acids. Germline V gene sequence: CDR1 SGHVS, CDR2 FNYEAQ. Between the trimmed V and J ends, which lost 6 bases and 0 bases, there was a span of 6 bases. For the CDR3, the DNA is TGTGCCAGCAGTCCTAACTCCTACGAGCAGTACTTC. Protein: CASSPNSYEQYF.

V is TRBV7-2 and J is TRBJ2-2, with 7 nucleotides matching TRBD1. The CDR3 spans 15 residues. Germline assignment: CDR1 SGHTA and CDR2 FQGNSA. Trimming removed 4 bases from V and 6 bases from J; junction bases left unmatched: 8. CDR3: CASSSGHRGAGELFF. In nucleotides, the CDR3 is TGTGCCAGCAGCTCTGGTCACAGGGGCGCCGGGGAGCTGTTTTTT.

This chain links TRBV19 with TRBJ1-2; 7 nucleotides match TRBD1. After removal of 8 bases from V and 3 bases from J, the junction contained 3 bases not matched to a gene. Looked up from germline, CDR1 is LNHDA and CDR2 is SQIVND (reference sequence). The CDR3 loop spans 12 amino acids. CDR3 DNA: TGTGCCAGTTCAGGACAGGACTATGGCTACACCTTC. Its translation: CASSGQDYGYTF.

The chain combines TRBV2 with TRBJ2-5; D may correspond to TRBD1 or TRBD2 (5 bases each). CDR1 is SNHLY, CDR2 FYNNEI, per germline. This CDR3 contains 13 residues. V gave up 6 bases and J gave up 5 bases, with 13 bases separating them. The CDR3 DNA follows: TGTGCCAGCAGCGCTCGGGGCCGGGAGACCCAGTACTTC. Translating gives CASSARGRETQYF.

CDR3 region: CASSLGLFGSSYEQYF. CDR3 coding DNA: TGTGCCAGCAGCTTAGGACTGTTTGGCAGCTCCTACGAGCAGTACTTC. The chain uses TRBV11-2 and TRBJ2-7, with D unclear. Germline assignment: CDR1 SGHAT and CDR2 FQNNGV. V shed 1 base and J shed 0 bases, with 13 bases lying between them. CDR3 size: 16 residues.

The gene calls are TRBV9 and TRBJ1-2; D call uncertain. Trimming pared 7 bases from V and 2 bases from J, leaving 9 bases between. This CDR3 comprises 12 residues. Germline V gives CDR1 SGDLS, CDR2 YYNGEE. CDR3 nucleotide sequence: TGTGCCAGCGGAAGAGAGAACTATGGCTACACCTTC. Translation: CASGRENYGYTF.

The chain couples TRBV14 to TRBJ1-2; no firm D call. Germline CDR1 is SGHDN and CDR2 is FVKESK. The V end was cut by 0 bases, the J end by 2 bases, with 19 bases between. The length of the CDR3 is 18 residues. CDR3 region: CASSQDYIRVGLNYGYTF. As DNA, the CDR3 is TGTGCCAGCAGCCAAGATTATATACGGGTAGGATTGAACTATGGCTACACCTTC.

CDR3: CASKGYSETQYF. CDR3 DNA sequence: TGTGCCAGCAAAGGTTATTCAGAGACCCAGTACTTC. The rearrangement links TRBV2 to TRBJ2-5; D unclear. CDR1 SNHLY and CDR2 FYNNEI come from the germline V gene. This CDR3 is built from 12 residues. The V and J ends lost 7 bases and 4 bases respectively, with 10 bases between them.

This chain uses TRBV2 with TRBJ1-2; D is ambiguous. The CDR3 contains 15 residues. Germline V gives CDR1 SNHLY, CDR2 FYNNEI. The V end lost 6 bases, the J end lost 1 base, and 15 bases lay between the germline ends. CDR3 protein: CASRRKGENNYGYTF. CDR3 sequence (DNA): TGTGCCAGCAGGAGGAAGGGAGAAAATAACTATGGCTACACCTTC.

The chain employs TRBV2 and TRBJ2-3, with D unresolved. The CDR3 is made up of 13 amino acids. Per the germline V gene, CDR1 is SNHLY and CDR2 is FYNNEI. V was cut by 8 bases and J by 3 bases, with 12 bases left in between. DNA of the CDR3: TGTGCCAGCGGCGGAGATGAAACAGATACGCAGTATTTT. Encoded protein: CASGGDETDTQYF.

The chain links TRBV11-1 to TRBJ2-1, with D unresolved. The germline gives CDR1 SGHAT, CDR2 FQDESV (reference sequence). The CDR3 spans 16 residues. The V end lost 2 bases, the J end lost 1 base, and 12 bases lay between the germline ends. CDR3 loop: CASSLMGGSSYNEQFF. As DNA, the CDR3 is TGTGCCAGCAGCTTAATGGGTGGAAGTTCCTACAATGAGCAGTTCTTC.

This clone was observed once. The chain couples TRBV6-2 or TRBV6-3 to TRBJ2-7, with D unresolved. In germline, CDR1 is MNHEY, CDR2 SVGEGT. The V gene lost 6 bases and the J gene lost 3 bases, with 15 bases spanning the gap. This CDR3 has 14 amino acids. This chain's CDR3 is CASSLHINGYEQYF. The CDR3 nucleotides are TGTGCCAGCAGCCTACATATTAACGGCTACGAGCAGTACTTC.

The chain links TRBV7-2 to TRBJ2-3, with TRBD2 matching over 12 bases. CDR1 and CDR2 from the germline V gene are SGHTA and FQGNSA. Trimming cost V 6 bases and J 2 bases; bases outside gene matches: 9. The CDR3 extends over 17 amino acids. The CDR3 protein is CASSPLAGGGVTDTQYF. Here the CDR3 DNA reads TGTGCCAGCAGTCCACTAGCGGGGGGCGGGGTCACAGATACGCAGTATTTT.

The genes are TRBV7-2 and TRBJ1-3; tentatively, D is TRBD1 (5 bases). Trimming pared 5 bases from V and 3 bases from J, leaving 5 bases between. The CDR3 consists of 12 residues. From germline, CDR1 is SGHTA and CDR2 FQGNSA. The CDR3 protein is CASSGGGNTIYF. The DNA of the CDR3 is TGTGCCAGCAGCGGGGGTGGAAACACCATATATTTT.

V usage is TRBV7-2 and J usage is TRBJ2-3; 8 bases are shared with TRBD1. The CDR3 has 13 residues. J lost 9 bases, V lost 6 bases, and 8 bases had no gene match. The V gene's germline CDR1 is SGHTA and CDR2 FQGNSA. The CDR3 region has the DNA TGTGCCAGCAGAAAAGACAGGGGAGCAACGCAGTATTTT. Translating gives CASRKDRGATQYF.

The chain has TRBV5-1 and TRBJ2-7; the D gene is possibly TRBD2 (7 bases). Germline V CDR1 and CDR2: SGHRS, YFSETQ. V lost 1 base and J lost 7, with 21 bases in between. The CDR3 runs to 16 residues. The CDR3 here is CASSLWTGGVRGEQYF. Written as DNA, the CDR3 is TGCGCCAGCAGCTTGTGGACGGGGGGCGTACGGGGTGAGCAGTACTTC.

This clone came up a few times. The chain joins TRBV4-1 to TRBJ2-2, with a weak D call TRBD2 (5 bases). The CDR3 length is 18 residues. V was trimmed by 0 bases and J by 1 base, leaving 15 bases between them. Germline values: CDR1 MGHRA, CDR2 YSYEKL. The CDR3 coding sequence is TGCGCCAGCAGCCAAGAAAGGAAAGGACTTTTGAACACCGGGGAGCTGTTTTTT. Translation: CASSQERKGLLNTGELFF.

V usage is TRBV20-1 and J usage is TRBJ1-1; D gene unclear. CDR3 length: 11 amino acids. V lost 6 bases and J lost 0, with 5 bases in between. CDR1 and CDR2 from the germline V gene are DFQATT and SNEGSKA (reference sequence). The CDR3 nucleotides are TGCAGTGCCTTCATGAACACTGAAGCTTTCTTT. This translates into CSAFMNTEAFF.

The chain carries TRBV6-2 or TRBV6-3 and TRBJ2-2; D remains unclear. This CDR3 region has 14 residues. Germline-derived CDR1 and CDR2 are MNHEY and SVGEGT. Trimming left V 6 bases short and J 8 bases short, with 16 bases between. The CDR3 loop is CASSQHNPPGELFF. CDR3 in DNA: TGTGCCAGCAGCCAACACAATCCCCCGGGGGAGCTGTTTTTT.